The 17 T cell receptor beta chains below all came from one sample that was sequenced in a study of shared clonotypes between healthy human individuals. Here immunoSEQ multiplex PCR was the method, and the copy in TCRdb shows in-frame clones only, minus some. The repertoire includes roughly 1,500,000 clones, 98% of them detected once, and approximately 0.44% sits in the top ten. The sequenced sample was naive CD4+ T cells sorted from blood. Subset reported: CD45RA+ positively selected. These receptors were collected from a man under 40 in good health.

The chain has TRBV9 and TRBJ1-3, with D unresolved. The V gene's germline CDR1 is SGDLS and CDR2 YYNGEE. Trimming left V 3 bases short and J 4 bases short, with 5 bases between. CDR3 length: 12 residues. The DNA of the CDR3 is TGTGCCAGCAGCGCGACGGGAAACACCATATATTTT. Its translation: CASSATGNTIYF.

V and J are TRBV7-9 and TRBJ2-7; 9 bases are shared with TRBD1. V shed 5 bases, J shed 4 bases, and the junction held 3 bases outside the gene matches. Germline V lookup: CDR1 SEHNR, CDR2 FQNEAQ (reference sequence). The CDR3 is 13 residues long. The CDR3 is CASSRDREYEQYF. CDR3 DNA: TGTGCCAGCAGCCGGGACAGGGAATACGAGCAGTACTTC.

The CDR3 loop is CASLGRGSGNTIYF. The CDR3 coding sequence is TGTGCCAGCTTAGGCCGAGGCTCTGGAAACACCATATATTTT. V and J are TRBV7-9 and TRBJ1-3; the D is unclear. The length of the CDR3 is 14 residues. In germline, CDR1 is SEHNR, CDR2 FQNEAQ (reference sequence). V shed 8 bases and J shed 0 bases, with 11 bases lying between them.

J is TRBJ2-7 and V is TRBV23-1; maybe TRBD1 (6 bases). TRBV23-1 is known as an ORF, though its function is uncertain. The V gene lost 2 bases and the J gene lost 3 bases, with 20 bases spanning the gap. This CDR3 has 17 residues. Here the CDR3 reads CASSQITGTHRYYEQYF. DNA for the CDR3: TGCGCCAGCAGTCAAATAACCGGGACACATCGCTACTACGAGCAGTACTTC.

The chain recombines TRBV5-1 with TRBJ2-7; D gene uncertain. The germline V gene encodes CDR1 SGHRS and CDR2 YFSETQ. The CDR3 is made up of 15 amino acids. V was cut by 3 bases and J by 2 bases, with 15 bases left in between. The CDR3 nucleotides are TGCGCCAGCAGCTACCTTACAGATCTACCCTACGAGCAGTACTTC. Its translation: CASSYLTDLPYEQYF.

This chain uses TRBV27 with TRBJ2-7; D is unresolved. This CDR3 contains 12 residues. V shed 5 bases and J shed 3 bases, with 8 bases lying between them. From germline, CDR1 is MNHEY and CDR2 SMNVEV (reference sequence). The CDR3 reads CASSPGVYEQYF. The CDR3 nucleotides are TGTGCCAGCAGTCCAGGAGTCTACGAGCAGTACTTC.

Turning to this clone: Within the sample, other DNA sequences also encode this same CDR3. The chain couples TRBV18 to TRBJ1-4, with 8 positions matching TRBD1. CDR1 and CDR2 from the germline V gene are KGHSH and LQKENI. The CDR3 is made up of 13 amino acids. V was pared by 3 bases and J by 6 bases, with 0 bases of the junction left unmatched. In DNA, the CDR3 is TGTGCCAGCTCACCGGGACAGGATGAAAAACTGTTTTTT. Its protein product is CASSPGQDEKLFF.

The chain's CDR3 is CASSPPGGPYNEQFF. The CDR3 DNA is TGTGCCAGCTCACCACCGGGAGGGCCTTACAATGAGCAGTTCTTC. The chain joins TRBV18 to TRBJ2-1, with 7 bases that match TRBD2. The CDR3 runs 15 residues. Germline values: CDR1 KGHSH, CDR2 LQKENI. The junction had 3 bases not matched to a gene; V was cut back by 0 bases and J by 4 bases.

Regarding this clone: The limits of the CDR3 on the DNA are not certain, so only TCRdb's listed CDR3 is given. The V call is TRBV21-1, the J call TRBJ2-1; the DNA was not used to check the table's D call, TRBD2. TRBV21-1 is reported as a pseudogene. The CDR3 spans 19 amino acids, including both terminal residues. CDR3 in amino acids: CASSKGGVGSGSSYNEQFF.

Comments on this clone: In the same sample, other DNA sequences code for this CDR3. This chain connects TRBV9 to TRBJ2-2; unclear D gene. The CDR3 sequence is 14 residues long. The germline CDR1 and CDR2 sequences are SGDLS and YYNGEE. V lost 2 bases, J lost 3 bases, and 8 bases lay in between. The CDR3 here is CASSVRQYTGELFF. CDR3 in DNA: TGTGCCAGCAGCGTTAGGCAGTACACCGGGGAGCTGTTTTTT.

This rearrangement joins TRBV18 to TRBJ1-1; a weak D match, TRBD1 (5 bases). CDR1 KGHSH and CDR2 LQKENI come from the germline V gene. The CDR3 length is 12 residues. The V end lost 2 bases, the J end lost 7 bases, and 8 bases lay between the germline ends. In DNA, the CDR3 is TGTGCCAGCTCACCAATTCAGGGTGAAGCTTTCTTT. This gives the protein CASSPIQGEAFF. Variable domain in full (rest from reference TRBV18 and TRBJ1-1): NAGVMQNPRHLVRRRGQEARLRCSPMKGHSHVYWYRQLPEEGLKFMVYLQKENIIDESGMPKERFSAEFPKEGPSILRIQQVVRGDSAAYFCASSPIQGEAFFGQGTRLTVV.

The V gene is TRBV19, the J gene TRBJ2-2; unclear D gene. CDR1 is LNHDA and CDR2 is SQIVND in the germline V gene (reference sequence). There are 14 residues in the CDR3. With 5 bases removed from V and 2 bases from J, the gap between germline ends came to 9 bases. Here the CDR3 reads CASSGRSNTGELFF. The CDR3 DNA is TGTGCCAGTAGTGGGCGGTCTAACACCGGGGAGCTGTTTTTT.

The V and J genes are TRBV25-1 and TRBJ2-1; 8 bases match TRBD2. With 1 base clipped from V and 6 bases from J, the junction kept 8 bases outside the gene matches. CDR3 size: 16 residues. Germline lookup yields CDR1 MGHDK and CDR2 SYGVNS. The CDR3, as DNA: TGTGCCAGCAGTGAATGGGGACTAGGGTTCGTCAATGAGCAGTTCTTC. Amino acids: CASSEWGLGFVNEQFF.

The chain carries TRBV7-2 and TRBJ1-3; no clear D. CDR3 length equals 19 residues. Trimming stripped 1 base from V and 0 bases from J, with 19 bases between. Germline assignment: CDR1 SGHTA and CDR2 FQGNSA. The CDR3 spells CASSLGVLDKLNSGNTIYF. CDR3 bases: TGTGCCAGCAGCTTAGGAGTCCTCGACAAACTCAACTCTGGAAACACCATATATTTT.

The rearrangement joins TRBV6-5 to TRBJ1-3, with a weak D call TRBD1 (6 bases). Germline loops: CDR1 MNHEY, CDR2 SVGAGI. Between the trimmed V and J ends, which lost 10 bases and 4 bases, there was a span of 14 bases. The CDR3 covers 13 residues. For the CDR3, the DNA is TGTGCCACCTACAGGGCGGGAGGAAACACCATATATTTT. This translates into CATYRAGGNTIYF.

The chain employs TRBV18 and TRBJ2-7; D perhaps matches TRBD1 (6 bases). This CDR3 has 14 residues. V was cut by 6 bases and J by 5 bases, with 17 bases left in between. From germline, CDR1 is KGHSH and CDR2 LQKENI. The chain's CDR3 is CASSPAIDRNEQYF. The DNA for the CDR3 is TGTGCCAGCTCGCCGGCGATAGACAGGAACGAGCAGTACTTC.

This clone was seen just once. The CDR3 region has the DNA TGCAGCATACGGGACACCCGATATGGCTACACCTTC. This translates into CSIRDTRYGYTF. The rearrangement uses TRBV29-1 and TRBJ1-2, with D maybe TRBD1 (6 bases). This CDR3 contains 12 residues. Per the germline V gene, CDR1 is SQVTM and CDR2 is ANQGSEA. Trimming took 8 bases from V and 5 from J, leaving 15 bases between them.